The present T cell receptor beta chain was sequenced within a study of cytomegalovirus exposure and HLA in healthy donors. To note about this clone: Its antigen is unknown.

The CDR3 covers 16 residues. V shed 2 bases and J shed 3 bases, with 16 bases lying between them. Germline V gene data show CDR1 as GTSNPN and CDR2 as SVGIG (reference sequence). Profiled with immunoSEQ multiplex PCR; TCRdb holds only in-frame clones, not every one. The sample includes 90,000 to 150,000 clones, more than 70% of them seen just once. Study-wide findings and caveats: Some TCR beta chains (about 170 of them) were listed as cytomegalovirus-associated. In vitro confirmation showed three CMV-associated chains to be CMV antigen specific. Cytomegalovirus status, reportedly, was diagnosed with high specificity and sensitivity by the classifier.

Sample: PBMCs. This chain joins TRBV30 and TRBJ1-4; D remains ambiguous. This receptor was identified in a woman younger than 45 in good health and CMV-seronegative. CDR3 loop: CAWSTTRGFSNEKLFF. For the CDR3, the DNA is TGTGCCTGGAGTACTACTCGGGGTTTCTCTAATGAAAAACTGTTTTTT. The full variable domain, its missing parts supplied by reference TRBV30 and TRBJ1-4, is SQTIHQWPATLVQPVGSPLSLECTVEGTSNPNLYWYRQAAGRGLQLLFYSVGIGQISSEVPQNLSASRPQDRQFILSSKKLLLSDSGFYLCAWSTTRGFSNEKLFFGSGTQLSVL.